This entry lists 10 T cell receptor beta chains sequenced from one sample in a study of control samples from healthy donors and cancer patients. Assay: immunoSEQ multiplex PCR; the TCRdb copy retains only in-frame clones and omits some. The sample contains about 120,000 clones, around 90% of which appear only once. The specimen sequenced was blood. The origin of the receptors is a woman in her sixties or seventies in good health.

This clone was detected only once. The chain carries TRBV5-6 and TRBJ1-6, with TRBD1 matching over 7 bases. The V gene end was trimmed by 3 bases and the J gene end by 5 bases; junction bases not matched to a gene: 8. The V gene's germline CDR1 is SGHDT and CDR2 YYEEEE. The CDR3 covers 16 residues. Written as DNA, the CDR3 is TGTGCCAGCAGCTACTTCGGACAGGCCAATAATTCACCCCTCCACTTT. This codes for CASSYFGQANNSPLHF.

CDR3 DNA sequence: TGTGCCAGCAGCCAAGATAGGATCGGCTACACCTTC. It specifies CASSQDRIGYTF. The V and J genes are TRBV3-1 (or the pseudogene TRBV3-2) and TRBJ1-2; D call uncertain. This CDR3 region has 12 residues. The V gene's germline CDR1 is LGHDT and CDR2 YNNKEL (reference sequence). V lost 0 bases and J lost 8, with 7 bases in between.

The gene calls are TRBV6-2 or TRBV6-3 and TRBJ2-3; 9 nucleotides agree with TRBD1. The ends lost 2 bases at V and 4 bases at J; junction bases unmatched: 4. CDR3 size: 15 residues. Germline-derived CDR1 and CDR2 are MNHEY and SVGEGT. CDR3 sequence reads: CASSYGQGRADTQYF. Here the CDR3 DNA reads TGTGCCAGCAGTTACGGACAGGGGCGCGCAGATACGCAGTATTTT.

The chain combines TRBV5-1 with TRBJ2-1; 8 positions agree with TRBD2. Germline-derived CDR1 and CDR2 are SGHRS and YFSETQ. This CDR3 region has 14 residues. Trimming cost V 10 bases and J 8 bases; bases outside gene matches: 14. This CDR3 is CASQSGRGGDEQFF. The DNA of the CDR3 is TGCGCCTCACAGAGTGGACGGGGGGGCGATGAGCAGTTCTTC.

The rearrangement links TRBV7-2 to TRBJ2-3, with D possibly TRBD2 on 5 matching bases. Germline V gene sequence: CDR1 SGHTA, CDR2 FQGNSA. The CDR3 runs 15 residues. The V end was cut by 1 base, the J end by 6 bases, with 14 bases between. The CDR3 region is CASSLVWATGDTQYF. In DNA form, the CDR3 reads TGTGCCAGCAGCTTAGTTTGGGCGACGGGGGATACGCAGTATTTT.

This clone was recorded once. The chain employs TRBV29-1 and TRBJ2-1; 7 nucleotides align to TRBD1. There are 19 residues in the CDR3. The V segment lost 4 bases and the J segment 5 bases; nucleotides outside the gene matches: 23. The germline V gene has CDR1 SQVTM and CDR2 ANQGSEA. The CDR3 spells CSVGYLGQLFAKTNNEQFF. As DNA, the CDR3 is TGCAGCGTTGGATACCTGGGACAGTTGTTCGCCAAAACCAACAATGAGCAGTTCTTC.

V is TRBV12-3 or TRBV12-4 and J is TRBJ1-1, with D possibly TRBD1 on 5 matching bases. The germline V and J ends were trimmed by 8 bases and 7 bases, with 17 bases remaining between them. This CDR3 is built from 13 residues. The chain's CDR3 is CASRERGGIEAFF. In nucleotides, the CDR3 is TGTGCCAGCCGGGAGAGGGGAGGTATTGAAGCTTTCTTT.

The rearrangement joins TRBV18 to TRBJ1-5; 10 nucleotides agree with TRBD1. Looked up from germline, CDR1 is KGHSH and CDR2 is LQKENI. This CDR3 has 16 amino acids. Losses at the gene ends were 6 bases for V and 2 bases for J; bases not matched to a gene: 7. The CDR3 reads CASSLSGTGGNQPQHF. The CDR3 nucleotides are TGTGCCAGCTCTCTCTCGGGGACAGGGGGCAATCAGCCCCAGCATTTT.

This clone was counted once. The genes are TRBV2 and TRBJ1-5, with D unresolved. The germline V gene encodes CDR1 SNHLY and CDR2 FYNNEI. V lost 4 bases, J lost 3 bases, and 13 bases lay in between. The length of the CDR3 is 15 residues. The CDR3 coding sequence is TGTGCCAGCAGTGCCTTTGCCAGAACCAATCAGCCCCAGCATTTT. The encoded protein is CASSAFARTNQPQHF. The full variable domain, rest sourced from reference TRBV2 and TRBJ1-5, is EPEVTQTPSHQVTQMGQEVILRCVPISNHLYFYWYRQILGQKVEFLVSFYNNEISEKSEIFDDQFSVERPDGSNFTLKIRSTKLEDSAMYFCASSAFARTNQPQHFGDGTRLSIL.

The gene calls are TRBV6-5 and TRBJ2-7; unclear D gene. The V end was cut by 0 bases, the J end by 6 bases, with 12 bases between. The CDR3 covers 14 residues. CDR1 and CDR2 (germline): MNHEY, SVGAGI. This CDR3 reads CASSYSRRSGEQYF. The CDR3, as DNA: TGTGCCAGCAGTTACTCTCGCAGATCGGGCGAGCAGTACTTC.